Listed below are T cell receptor beta chains from one sample, sequenced in a study of blood T cell repertoires in COVID-19. Generated by immunoSEQ multiplex PCR, the TCRdb table keeps only in-frame clones and is missing some. The data show about 120,000 clones, with around nine tenths seen just once and roughly 4.3% held by the top ten. The sequencing input was peripheral blood. The receptor set was obtained from a man between 60 and 70 years old with COVID-19, enrolled during active disease. CDR3s include the opening cysteine and the closing phenylalanine or tryptophan. Fields, in order: D gene, V gene, J gene, clone size, CDR3 DNA, CDR3 protein. A D gene is named only where the DNA matches it firmly. Size is stated for part of the rows, as once, few or many counts, or as a class when the clone is expanded.

>TRBD1|TRBV6-4|TRBJ1-2|.
TGTGCCAGCAGTGAGGGGACAGGGCGGAGCTATGGCTACACCTTC
CASSEGTGRSYGYTF
>.|TRBV27|TRBJ1-6|.
TGTGCCAGCAGTTTAAGGGGTAGCTCCTATAATTCACCCCTCCACTTT
CASSLRGSSYNSPLHF
>TRBD1|TRBV28|TRBJ2-7|.
TGTGCCAGCATCCCCCTGGGACAGGGCCACGAGCAGTACTTC
CASIPLGQGHEQYF
>.|TRBV6-6|TRBJ2-1|.
TGTGCCAGCAGTTACAAACAGGGAACTTCCTACAATGAGCAGTTCTTC
CASSYKQGTSYNEQFF
>TRBD1|TRBV7-9|TRBJ1-2|few
TGTGCCAGCAGCTTTTTTGACAGGGGCGGGTCCTGGGGGTATGGCTACACCTTC
CASSFFDRGGSWGYGYTF
>.|TRBV15|TRBJ1-6|.
TGTGCCACCAGCAGAGACGGGAATTCACCCCTCCACTTT
CATSRDGNSPLHF
>.|TRBV5-1|TRBJ1-1|.
TGCGCCAGCAGCAAGGACAGAAACACTGAAGCTTTCTTT
CASSKDRNTEAFF
>TRBD1|TRBV14|TRBJ2-7|.
TGTGCCAGCAGCCAAGAGATTGGGACAGGGCCCTACGAGCAGTACTTC
CASSQEIGTGPYEQYF
>.|TRBV7-2|TRBJ1-6|.
TGTGCCAGCAGCCCCCAGGCCACAGGGACACCCCTCCACTTT
CASSPQATGTPLHF
>TRBD1|TRBV15|TRBJ2-2|.
TGTGCCACCAGTAAACAGGGGACCACCGGGGAGCTGTTTTTT
CATSKQGTTGELFF
>TRBD1|TRBV5-6|TRBJ2-7|.
TGTGCCAGCAGTGGGGACAGGGAGTTTCCTTTTAGCGAGCAGTACTTC
CASSGDREFPFSEQYF
>.|TRBV7-2|TRBJ1-2|.
TGTGCCAGCAGCTTAGCGACAGCTAACTATGGCTACACCTTC
CASSLATANYGYTF
>TRBD1|TRBV28|TRBJ2-7|few
TGTGCCAGCAGGACCGTCGGGACAGGGGGCTACGAGCAGTACTTC
CASRTVGTGGYEQYF
>.|TRBV5-1|TRBJ2-5|.
TGCGCCAGCAGCCTTGAAGAGACCCAGTACTTC
CASSLEETQYF
>TRBD2|TRBV19|TRBJ2-1|.
TGTGCCAGTAGTCCGACTAGCGGGGGGGCCCGGGAGCAGTTCTTC
CASSPTSGGAREQFF
>TRBD1|TRBV29-1|TRBJ1-2|.
TGCAGCGCCCTTCGACAGGGTAACAAAGGCTACACCTTC
CSALRQGNKGYTF
>TRBD1|TRBV4-1|TRBJ1-5|.
TGCGCCAGCAGCCAAGACAGGGGGAGCGATCAGCCCCAGCATTTT
CASSQDRGSDQPQHF
>TRBD1|TRBV27|TRBJ1-4|once
TGTGCCAGCAGTTTATCGGACAGGGAAAAGACTAATGAAAAACTGTTTTTT
CASSLSDREKTNEKLFF
>TRBD2|TRBV4-1|TRBJ2-3|.
TGCGCCAGCAGCCAACCATCTAGCGGGGGGGATACGCAGTATTTT
CASSQPSSGGDTQYF
>.|TRBV10-3|TRBJ2-7|.
TGTGCCATCAGTGATCCGGGGAGGCTCCACGAGCAGTACTTC
CAISDPGRLHEQYF
>TRBD1|TRBV29-1|TRBJ1-2|few
TGCAGCGTTCCGGGACAGGGGGTTGGCTACACCTTC
CSVPGQGVGYTF
>TRBD1|TRBV5-4|TRBJ2-5|.
TGTGCCAGCAGCTTGGGCCAGGGGGCGCGTGTTGAGACCCAGTACTTC
CASSLGQGARVETQYF